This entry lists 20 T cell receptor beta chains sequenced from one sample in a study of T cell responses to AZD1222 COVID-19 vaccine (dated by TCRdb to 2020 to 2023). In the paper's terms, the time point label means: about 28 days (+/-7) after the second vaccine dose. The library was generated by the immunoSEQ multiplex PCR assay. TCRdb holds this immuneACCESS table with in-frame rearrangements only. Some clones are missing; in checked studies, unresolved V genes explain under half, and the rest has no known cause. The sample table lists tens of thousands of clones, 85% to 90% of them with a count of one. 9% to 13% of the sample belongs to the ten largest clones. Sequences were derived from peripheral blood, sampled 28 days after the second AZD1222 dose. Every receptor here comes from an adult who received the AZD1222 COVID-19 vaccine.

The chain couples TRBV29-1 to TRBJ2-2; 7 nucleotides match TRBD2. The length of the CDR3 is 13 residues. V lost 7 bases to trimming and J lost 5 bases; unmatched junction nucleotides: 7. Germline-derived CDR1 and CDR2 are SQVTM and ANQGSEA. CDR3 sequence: CSASGGGTGELFF. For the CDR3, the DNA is TGCAGCGCCTCTGGGGGGGGAACCGGGGAGCTGTTTTTT.

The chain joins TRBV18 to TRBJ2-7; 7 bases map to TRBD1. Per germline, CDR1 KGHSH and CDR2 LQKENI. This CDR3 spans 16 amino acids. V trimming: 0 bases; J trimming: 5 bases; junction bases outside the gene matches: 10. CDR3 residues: CASSPPSRGQFHEQYF. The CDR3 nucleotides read TGTGCCAGCTCACCACCATCAAGGGGGCAATTCCACGAGCAGTACTTC.

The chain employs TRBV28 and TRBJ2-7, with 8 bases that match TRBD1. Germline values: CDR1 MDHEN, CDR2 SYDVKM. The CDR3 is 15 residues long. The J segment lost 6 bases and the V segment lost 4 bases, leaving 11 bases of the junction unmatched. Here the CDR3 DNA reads TGTGCCAGCAGTTCAATACCGGGACAGGATAGCGAGCAGTACTTC. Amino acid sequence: CASSSIPGQDSEQYF.

In nucleotides, the CDR3 is TGTGCCAGCAGCTCGCAGGCGGTAGCCAAAAACATTCAGTACTTC. Translating gives CASSSQAVAKNIQYF. The chain couples TRBV5-4 to TRBJ2-4; D gene unclear. The CDR3 contains 15 residues. The V end was cut by 3 bases, the J end by 0 bases, with 10 bases between. Germline assignment: CDR1 SGHNT and CDR2 YYREEE (reference sequence).

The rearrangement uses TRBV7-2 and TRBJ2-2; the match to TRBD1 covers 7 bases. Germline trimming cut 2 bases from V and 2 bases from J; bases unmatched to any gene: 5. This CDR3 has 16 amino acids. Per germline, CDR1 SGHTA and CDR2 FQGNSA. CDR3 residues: CASSLKQGRNTGELFF. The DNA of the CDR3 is TGTGCCAGCAGCTTAAAACAGGGGAGAAACACCGGGGAGCTGTTTTTT. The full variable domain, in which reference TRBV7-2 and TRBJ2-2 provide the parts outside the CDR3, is GAGVSQSPSNKVTEKGKDVELRCDPISGHTALYWYRQSLGQGLEFLIYFQGNSAPDKSGLPSDRFSAERTGGSVSTLTIQRTQQEDSAVYLCASSLKQGRNTGELFFGEGSRLTVL.

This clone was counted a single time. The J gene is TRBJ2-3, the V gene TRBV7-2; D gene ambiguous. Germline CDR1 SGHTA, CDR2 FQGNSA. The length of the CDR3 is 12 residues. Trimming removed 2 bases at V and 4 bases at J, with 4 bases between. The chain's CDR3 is CASSLRSDTQYF. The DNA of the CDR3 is TGTGCCAGCAGCTTACGGTCAGATACGCAGTATTTT.

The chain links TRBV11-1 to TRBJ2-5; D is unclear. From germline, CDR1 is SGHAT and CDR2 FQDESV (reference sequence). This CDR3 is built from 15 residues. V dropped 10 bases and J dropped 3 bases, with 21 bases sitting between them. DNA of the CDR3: TGTGCCACTCAGAGGTGGGGAAGGGCCGAAGAGACCCAGTACTTC. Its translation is CATQRWGRAEETQYF.

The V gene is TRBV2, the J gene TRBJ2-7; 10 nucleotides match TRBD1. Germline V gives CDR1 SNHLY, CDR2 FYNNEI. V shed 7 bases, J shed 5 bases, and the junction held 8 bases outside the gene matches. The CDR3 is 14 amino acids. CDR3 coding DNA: TGTGCCAGCACCCTAGGACAGGGGGTGGACGAGCAGTACTTC. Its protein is CASTLGQGVDEQYF.

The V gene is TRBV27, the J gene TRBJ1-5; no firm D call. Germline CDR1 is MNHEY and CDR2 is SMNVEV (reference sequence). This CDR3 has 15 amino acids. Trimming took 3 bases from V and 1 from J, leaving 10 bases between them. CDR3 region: CASSLGGRSNQPQHF. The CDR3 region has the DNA TGTGCCAGCAGTTTGGGTGGGAGGAGCAATCAGCCCCAGCATTTT.

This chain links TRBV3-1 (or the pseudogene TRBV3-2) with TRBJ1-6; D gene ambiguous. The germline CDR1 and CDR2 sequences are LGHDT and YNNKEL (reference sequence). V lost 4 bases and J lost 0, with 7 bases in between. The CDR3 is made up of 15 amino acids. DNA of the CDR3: TGTGCCAGCAGCCCCTCTCTCTCCTATAATTCACCCCTCCACTTT. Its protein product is CASSPSLSYNSPLHF.

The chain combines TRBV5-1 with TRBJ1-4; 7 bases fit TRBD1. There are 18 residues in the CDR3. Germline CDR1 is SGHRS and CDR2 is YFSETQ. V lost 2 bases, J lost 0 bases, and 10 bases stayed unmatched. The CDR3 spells CASSLTGVATATNEKLFF. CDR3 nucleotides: TGCGCCAGCAGCTTAACAGGGGTCGCTACTGCAACTAATGAAAAACTGTTTTTT.

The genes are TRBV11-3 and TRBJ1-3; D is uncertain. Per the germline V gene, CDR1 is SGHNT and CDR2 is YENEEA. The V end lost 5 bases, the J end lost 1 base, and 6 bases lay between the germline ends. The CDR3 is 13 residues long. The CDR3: CASSKLSGNTIYF. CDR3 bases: TGTGCCAGCAGCAAATTATCTGGAAACACCATATATTTT.

DNA for the CDR3: TGTGCCAGCAGTGAGAGGTTGGTAGGTGAGCAGTTCTTC. Translating gives CASSERLVGEQFF. This chain links TRBV6-4 with TRBJ2-1; D is unclear. The V end was cut by 3 bases, the J end by 9 bases, with 12 bases between. CDR1 is MRHNA and CDR2 is SNTAGT in the germline V gene. The CDR3 has 13 residues.

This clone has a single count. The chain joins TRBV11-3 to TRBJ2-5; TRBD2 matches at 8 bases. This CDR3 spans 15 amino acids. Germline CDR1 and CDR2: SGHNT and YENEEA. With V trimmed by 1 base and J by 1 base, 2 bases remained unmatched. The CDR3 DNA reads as TGTGCCAGCAGCTTAGCGGGGGGGACCCAAGAGACCCAGTACTTC. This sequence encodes CASSLAGGTQETQYF.

CDR3 nucleotides: TGTGCCAGTGGATCAGGGAGGTACGAGCAGTACTTC. Translation: CASGSGRYEQYF. The rearrangement uses TRBV25-1 and TRBJ2-7; D is perhaps TRBD2 (6 bases). Per the germline V gene, CDR1 is MGHDK and CDR2 is SYGVNS. This CDR3 region has 12 residues. Trimming removed 9 bases at V and 4 bases at J, with 13 bases between.

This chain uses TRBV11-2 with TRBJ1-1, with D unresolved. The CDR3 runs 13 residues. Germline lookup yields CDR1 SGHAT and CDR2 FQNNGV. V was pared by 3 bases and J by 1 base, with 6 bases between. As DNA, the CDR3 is TGTGCCAGCAGCTTCGGAGGGAACACTGAAGCTTTCTTT. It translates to CASSFGGNTEAFF.

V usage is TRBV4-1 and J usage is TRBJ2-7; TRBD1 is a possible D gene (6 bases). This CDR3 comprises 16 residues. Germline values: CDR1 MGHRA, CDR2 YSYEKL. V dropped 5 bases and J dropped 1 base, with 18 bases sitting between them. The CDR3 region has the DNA TGCGCCAGCAGCTCCTCTCCCTCGACAGGATCCTACGAGCAGTACTTC. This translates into CASSSSPSTGSYEQYF.

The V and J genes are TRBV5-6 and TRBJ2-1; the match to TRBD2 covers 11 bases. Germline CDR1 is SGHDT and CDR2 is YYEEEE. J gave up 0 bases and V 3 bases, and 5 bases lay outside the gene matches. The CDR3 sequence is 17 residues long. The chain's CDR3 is CASSSWTSGRSYNEQFF. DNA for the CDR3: TGTGCCAGCAGCTCGTGGACTAGCGGGCGCTCCTACAATGAGCAGTTCTTC.

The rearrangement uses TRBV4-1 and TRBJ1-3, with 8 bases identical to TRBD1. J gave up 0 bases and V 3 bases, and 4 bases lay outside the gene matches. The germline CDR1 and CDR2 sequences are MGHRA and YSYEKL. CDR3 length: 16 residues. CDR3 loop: CASSHSDRDSGNTIYF. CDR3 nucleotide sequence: TGCGCCAGCAGCCACTCGGACAGGGACTCTGGAAACACCATATATTTT.

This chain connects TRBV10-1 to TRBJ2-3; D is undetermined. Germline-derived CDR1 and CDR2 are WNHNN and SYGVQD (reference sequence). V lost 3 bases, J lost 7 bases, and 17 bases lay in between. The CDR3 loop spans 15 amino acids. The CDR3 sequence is CASSEAGPSGHTQYF. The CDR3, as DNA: TGCGCCAGCAGTGAAGCCGGACCTTCCGGGCATACGCAGTATTTT.